Below are 27 T cell receptor beta chains sequenced from a single sample in a study of T cells after posttransplantation cyclophosphamide. Busulfan-fludarabine conditioning, marrow transplant, and cyclophosphamide on days +3 and +4 were administered. This table comes from immunoSEQ multiplex PCR, and its TCRdb copy is limited to in-frame clones, with some not included. Found here are 42,000 or so clones, 80% to 95% of them singletons; the top ten hold roughly 2.5%. This material consisted of PBMCs, taken 62 days after allogeneic stem cell transplant with posttransplant cyclophosphamide. The receptors here all came from a male patient aged 55 to 69 who received an allogeneic stem cell transplant from a related donor and was CMV-positive. Some of the T cells may derive from the graft donor.

This clone was counted between two and nine times. This chain connects TRBV6-1 to TRBJ1-3; maybe TRBD1 (5 bases). The length of the CDR3 is 14 residues. Germline values: CDR1 MNHNS, CDR2 SASEGT. The ends were cut back, 5 bases at V and 0 bases at J, with 8 bases in the middle. CDR3 sequence (DNA): TGTGCCAGCAGTACAGGTTCCTCTGGAAACACCATATATTTT. The encoded protein is CASSTGSSGNTIYF.

The genes are TRBV6-1 and TRBJ2-1, with D perhaps TRBD1 (6 bases). V was shortened by 2 bases and J by 0 bases, with 8 bases between the two germline ends. CDR3 length equals 15 residues. Germline V gives CDR1 MNHNS, CDR2 SASEGT. The CDR3, as DNA: TGTGCCAGCAGTGAATGGGACAACTCCTACAATGAGCAGTTCTTC. It is translated as CASSEWDNSYNEQFF.

This chain links TRBV5-1 with TRBJ1-2; tentative D call: TRBD1 (6 bases). Deletions cut 6 bases from V and 0 bases from J, with 21 bases between. This CDR3 contains 17 residues. The germline CDR1 and CDR2 sequences are SGHRS and YFSETQ. The DNA of the CDR3 is TGCGCCAGCAACTCGTCTAAGGGGGTCGTAGCTAACTATGGCTACACCTTC. Translated, it gives CASNSSKGVVANYGYTF. The variable domain in full, with the rest retrieved from reference TRBV5-1 and TRBJ1-2, is KAGVTQTPRYLIKTRGQQVTLSCSPISGHRSVSWYQQTPGQGLQFLFEYFSETQRNKGNFPGRFSGRQFSNSRSEMNVSTLELGDSALYLCASNSSKGVVANYGYTFGSGTRLTVV.

The rearrangement uses TRBV5-1 and TRBJ2-7, with 10 nucleotides matching TRBD1. The trim removed 4 bases at V and 1 base at J, leaving 8 bases unmatched. This CDR3 is 16 amino acids long. Germline assignment: CDR1 SGHRS and CDR2 YFSETQ. The CDR3 nucleotides are TGCGCCAGCAGCCCGTTGGCGGGACAGGGGTCCTACGAGCAGTACTTC. Translation: CASSPLAGQGSYEQYF.

V and J are TRBV2 and TRBJ1-6; 7 nucleotides align to TRBD1. The germline gives CDR1 SNHLY, CDR2 FYNNEI. V lost 6 bases and J lost 14; bases outside the gene matches: 16. This CDR3 is built from 15 residues. As DNA, the CDR3 is TGTGCCAGCAGCGATGCACGACAGGGCGCTAGGACCCTCCACTTT. Its protein product is CASSDARQGARTLHF.

The chain employs TRBV7-9 and TRBJ1-1; D remains unclear. With 5 bases removed from V and 0 bases from J, the gap between germline ends came to 10 bases. CDR1 is SEHNR, CDR2 FQNEAQ, per germline (reference sequence). The CDR3 sequence is 14 residues long. The CDR3 DNA sequence: TGTGCCAGCAGCCGATCACAGCTGAACACTGAAGCTTTCTTT. Amino acids: CASSRSQLNTEAFF.

The chain links TRBV10-1 to TRBJ2-3; 7 nucleotides line up with TRBD1. Germline CDR1 and CDR2: WNHNN and SYGVQD (reference sequence). CDR3 length: 13 residues. Trimming at V came to 0 bases and at J to 13 bases, leaving 7 bases not matched to a gene. The CDR3, as DNA: TGCGCCAGCAGTGAGTCCAGGGACAGTGGGAAGTATTTT. It codes for CASSESRDSGKYF.

This chain joins TRBV6-6 and TRBJ2-3; TRBD2 aligns across 10 bases. The CDR3 runs 14 residues. Per the germline V gene, CDR1 is MNHNY and CDR2 is SVGAGI (reference sequence). The trim removed 8 bases at V and 2 bases at J, leaving 4 bases unmatched. The CDR3 bases are TGTGCCAGCCTAGCGGGGGAGATCACAGATACGCAGTATTTT. Amino acids: CASLAGEITDTQYF.

This rearrangement joins TRBV18 to TRBJ1-1; 9 bases align to TRBD1. The CDR3 covers 16 residues. Trimming took 3 bases from V and 5 from J; bases not matched to a gene: 10. CDR1 is KGHSH, CDR2 LQKENI, per germline. CDR3: CASSPGAGQGTTEAFF. For the CDR3, the DNA is TGTGCCAGCTCACCCGGGGCCGGACAGGGGACAACTGAAGCTTTCTTT.

The J gene is TRBJ1-3, the V gene TRBV7-6; D unclear. This CDR3 region has 13 residues. CDR1 is SGHVS and CDR2 is FNYEAQ in the germline V gene. With 6 bases removed from V and 0 bases from J, the gap between germline ends came to 6 bases. CDR3 DNA sequence: TGTGCCAGCAGACGGGACTCTGGAAACACCATATATTTT. Translating it yields CASRRDSGNTIYF.

CDR3 residues: CASSQSLDRGHQPQHF. The DNA of the CDR3 is TGTGCCAGCTCACAGTCGCTCGACAGGGGACATCAGCCCCAGCATTTT. The chain uses TRBV18 and TRBJ1-5; 8 nucleotides agree with TRBD1. The CDR3 runs to 16 residues. Losses at the gene ends were 4 bases for V and 5 bases for J; bases not matched to a gene: 10. Germline CDR1 KGHSH, CDR2 LQKENI. The variable domain in full, completed from reference TRBV18 and TRBJ1-5, reads NAGVMQNPRHLVRRRGQEARLRCSPMKGHSHVYWYRQLPEEGLKFMVYLQKENIIDESGMPKERFSAEFPKEGPSILRIQQVVRGDSAAYFCASSQSLDRGHQPQHFGDGTRLSIL.

V gene TRBV5-4 combines with J gene TRBJ1-2; D ambiguous. The germline CDR1 and CDR2 sequences are SGHNT and YYREEE (reference sequence). The CDR3 is 14 amino acids. Deletions cut 1 base from V and 8 bases from J, with 15 bases between. The DNA of the CDR3 is TGTGCCAGCAGCTTGTTGTCGTCTATAAGAGGCTACACCTTC. This encodes CASSLLSSIRGYTF.

The V and J genes are TRBV30 and TRBJ1-5; TRBD1 might be the D (6 bases). The CDR3 spans 16 residues. V was clipped by 4 bases and J by 0 bases, with 16 bases between them. CDR1 is GTSNPN, CDR2 SVGIG, per germline (reference sequence). CDR3: CAWTQGTSYSNQPQHF. CDR3 in DNA: TGTGCCTGGACACAGGGAACATCATATAGCAATCAGCCCCAGCATTTT.

The V call is TRBV2, the J call TRBJ2-2; D is possibly TRBD1 (7 bases). Trimming took off 5 bases at V and 3 bases at J, with 13 bases between the two ends. The CDR3 runs 15 residues. The germline CDR1 and CDR2 sequences are SNHLY and FYNNEI. CDR3: CASSRGTEYTGELFF. Written as DNA, the CDR3 is TGTGCCAGCAGTCGCGGGACAGAGTACACCGGGGAGCTGTTTTTT.

This clone was seen only a few times. The chain recombines TRBV6-1 with TRBJ1-5, with 7 positions matching TRBD1. The junction had 7 bases not matched to a gene; V was cut back by 1 base and J by 7 bases. The CDR3 has 15 residues. Looked up from germline, CDR1 is MNHNS and CDR2 is SASEGT. DNA of the CDR3: TGTGCCAGCAGTGAAGTACTAGGGGGCCGGCAGCCCCAGCATTTT. As protein: CASSEVLGGRQPQHF.

This clone has only one observation. At one of its ends the junction is not consistent with the germline gene, which may arise from a read error. Other nucleotide sequences from this sample produce the same CDR3. CDR3 bases: TGTGCCATACAGACAGGGTTCAATTCGCCCCTCCACTTT. Residues: CAIQTGFNSPLHF. This chain connects TRBV10-3 to TRBJ1-6; TRBD1 matches at 7 bases. Germline V gives CDR1 ENHRY, CDR2 SYGVKD. The CDR3 runs 13 residues.

The sample holds a few counts of this clone. The CDR3, as DNA: TGTGCCAGCAGCTTGGGGGACAGCCAAGAAAAACTGTTTTTT. Protein sequence: CASSLGDSQEKLFF. The chain employs TRBV7-9 and TRBJ1-4; TRBD1 agrees at 7 bases. CDR3 length equals 14 residues. The ends lost 3 bases at V and 8 bases at J; junction bases unmatched: 6. Germline V gives CDR1 SEHNR, CDR2 FQNEAQ (reference sequence).

The chain employs TRBV5-1 and TRBJ1-3, with 9 bases identical to TRBD1. CDR3 length equals 13 residues. In germline, CDR1 is SGHRS, CDR2 YFSETQ. After removal of 4 bases from V and 6 bases from J, the junction contained 2 bases not matched to a gene. CDR3 loop: CASSRQGENTIYF. As DNA, the CDR3 is TGCGCCAGCAGCCGACAGGGGGAAAACACCATATATTTT. Full variable domain (outside the CDR3, taken from reference TRBV5-1 and TRBJ1-3): KAGVTQTPRYLIKTRGQQVTLSCSPISGHRSVSWYQQTPGQGLQFLFEYFSETQRNKGNFPGRFSGRQFSNSRSEMNVSTLELGDSALYLCASSRQGENTIYFGEGSWLTVV.

This clone was picked up a small number of times. The chain combines TRBV30 with TRBJ1-2; TRBD1 is a possible D gene (5 bases). The V end was cut by 0 bases, the J end by 7 bases, with 15 bases between. The CDR3 is made up of 14 amino acids. Germline values: CDR1 GTSNPN, CDR2 SVGIG (reference sequence). The CDR3 reads CAWSVWGDGGGYTF. The CDR3 DNA is TGTGCCTGGAGTGTCTGGGGGGACGGAGGTGGCTACACCTTC.

The chain carries TRBV2 and TRBJ1-6; perhaps TRBD1 as D (6 bases). Germline V lookup: CDR1 SNHLY, CDR2 FYNNEI. The V and J ends lost 8 bases and 9 bases respectively, with 20 bases between them. CDR3 length: 15 amino acids. CDR3 coding DNA: TGTGCCAGCCGAGGACAGCCGGAGAGTGTTTCACCCCTCCACTTT. This gives the protein CASRGQPESVSPLHF.

The chain's CDR3 is CASSLESGVYGYTF. CDR3 DNA sequence: TGTGCCAGCAGCTTGGAGTCAGGGGTCTATGGCTACACCTTC. The gene calls are TRBV5-4 and TRBJ1-2, with D tentatively TRBD1 (6 bases). V was trimmed by 0 bases and J by 4 bases, leaving 10 bases between them. Germline loops: CDR1 SGHNT, CDR2 YYREEE (reference sequence). CDR3 length equals 14 residues. The variable domain in full, with the rest retrieved from reference TRBV5-4 and TRBJ1-2, is ETGVTQSPTHLIKTRGQQVTLRCSSQSGHNTVSWYQQALGQGPQFIFQYYREEENGRGNFPPRFSGLQFPNYSSELNVNALELDDSALYLCASSLESGVYGYTFGSGTRLTVV.

This sequence joins TRBV5-1 and TRBJ1-2; 7 nucleotides line up with TRBD1. The trim removed 4 bases at V and 8 bases at J, leaving 5 bases unmatched. Germline values: CDR1 SGHRS, CDR2 YFSETQ. The CDR3 contains 12 residues. The chain's CDR3 is CASSTGTEGYTF. CDR3 sequence (DNA): TGCGCCAGCAGCACCGGGACAGAAGGCTACACCTTC.

The V call is TRBV10-3, the J call TRBJ2-7; 8 bases line up with TRBD1. Trimming took 8 bases from V and 5 from J; bases not matched to a gene: 11. Germline CDR1 and CDR2: ENHRY and SYGVKD. This CDR3 spans 14 amino acids. The CDR3 spells CAIGATGGIDEQYV. The CDR3 DNA follows: TGTGCCATCGGAGCAACAGGGGGAATCGACGAGCAGTACGTC.

The V and J genes are TRBV2 and TRBJ1-2; D perhaps matches TRBD1 (6 bases). Trimming cost V 5 bases and J 1 base, with 14 bases left between them. Germline V CDR1 and CDR2: SNHLY, FYNNEI. The CDR3 is 15 amino acids. DNA for the CDR3: TGTGCCAGCAGTTCGCACAGGGATGTTAACTATGGCTACACCTTC. As protein: CASSSHRDVNYGYTF.

This rearrangement joins TRBV2 to TRBJ2-1; D is uncertain. V was clipped by 4 bases and J by 8 bases, with 6 bases between them. CDR3 length: 11 residues. Germline CDR1 and CDR2: SNHLY and FYNNEI. The CDR3 nucleotides read TGTGCCAGCAGTGGGCTAGATGAGCAGTTCTTC. Its protein product is CASSGLDEQFF.

This chain uses TRBV5-4 with TRBJ2-5, with 7 bases that match TRBD2. CDR3 length: 15 residues. V lost 5 bases and J lost 5; bases outside the gene matches: 12. Germline V gene data show CDR1 as SGHNT and CDR2 as YYREEE (reference sequence). For the CDR3, the DNA is TGTGCCAGCAGTTACGGTGGGGGGGTCGGGGAGACCCAGTACTTC. It translates to CASSYGGGVGETQYF.

This chain links TRBV10-3 with TRBJ1-3, with D possibly matching TRBD1 (6 bases). Trimming left V 7 bases short and J 1 base short, with 11 bases between. The CDR3 runs 14 residues. CDR1 and CDR2 (germline): ENHRY, SYGVKD. CDR3: CAITSGASGNTIYF. The CDR3 DNA reads as TGTGCCATCACCTCAGGGGCTTCTGGAAACACCATATATTTT.